This entry concerns a single T cell receptor (beta chain). This entry comes from a study of beta chain features in type 1 diabetes. cDNA synthesis used the whole RNA isolate, giving expressed TCRB sequences. The repertoire was sequenced with immunoSEQ multiplex PCR; TCRdb's copy has only in-frame clones and lacks some. Among some 150,000 clones listed, less than 8.5% were seen once. The CDR3 sequence is 15 residues long. V was pared by 5 bases and J by 5 bases, with 11 bases of the junction left unmatched. In germline, CDR1 is SGHAT, CDR2 FQNNGV. This TCR was recovered from a woman between 25 and 40 years old in good health. This chain connects TRBV11-2 to TRBJ2-7; TRBD1 aligns across 8 bases. The source material was central memory CD4+ T cells from blood. Here the CDR3 DNA reads TGTGCCAGCAGCCCCTATCAGGGGGCGCGGAACGAGCAGTACTTC. Translation: CASSPYQGARNEQYF.